These 9 T cell receptor beta chains came from one sample sequenced in a study of technical replicates of blood from a few donors. Libraries were prepared by immunoSEQ multiplex PCR; TCRdb keeps only in-frame clonotypes and omits some of them. The sample yields about 81,000 clones, around 93% seen once. Sample: T cells isolated from PBMCs. Receptors were obtained from a human donor in good health.

The sample holds one count of this clone. The J gene is TRBJ1-4, the V gene TRBV7-9, with 12 positions matching TRBD1. The CDR3 is 19 residues long. CDR1 SEHNR and CDR2 FQNEAQ come from the germline V gene (reference sequence). Trimming at V came to 5 bases and at J to 4 bases, leaving 14 bases not matched to a gene. DNA of the CDR3: TGTGCCAGCAGCCCCTCCCCGGGACAGGGGGCAAGTGATAATGAAAAACTGTTTTTT. Residues: CASSPSPGQGASDNEKLFF.

This sequence joins TRBV29-1 and TRBJ1-6, with 7 bases that match TRBD1. Germline V gives CDR1 SQVTM, CDR2 ANQGSEA. The length of the CDR3 is 13 residues. Trimming at V came to 7 bases and at J to 7 bases, leaving 7 bases not matched to a gene. The DNA of the CDR3 is TGCAGCGCCTCCGACAGGGACAATTCACCCCTCCACTTT. It yields the protein CSASDRDNSPLHF.

This sequence joins TRBV7-9 and TRBJ1-5, with D possibly being TRBD1 (5 bases). CDR1 and CDR2 (germline): SEHNR, FQNEAQ (reference sequence). Trimming stripped 6 bases from V and 1 base from J, with 10 bases between. CDR3 length: 14 residues. The CDR3, as DNA: TGTGCCAGCAGTCGTCCAGGGAGCAATCAGCCCCAGCATTTT. Residues: CASSRPGSNQPQHF.

V usage is TRBV10-3 and J usage is TRBJ2-5, with 12 nucleotides matching TRBD2. This CDR3 is built from 14 residues. J gave up 5 bases and V 4 bases, and 2 bases lay outside the gene matches. Germline lookup yields CDR1 ENHRY and CDR2 SYGVKD. As DNA, the CDR3 is TGTGCCATCAGTGCCGGGACTAGCGGGGAGACCCAGTACTTC. As protein: CAISAGTSGETQYF.

This clone came up once. The gene calls are TRBV4-2 and TRBJ1-1; D possibly corresponds to TRBD1 (5 bases). Between the trimmed V and J ends, which lost 0 bases and 3 bases, there was a span of 5 bases. CDR3 length: 13 amino acids. From germline, CDR1 is LGHNA and CDR2 YNFKEQ. Here the CDR3 reads CASSQDRDTEAFF. CDR3 nucleotide sequence: TGTGCCAGCAGCCAAGACAGGGACACTGAAGCTTTCTTT.

The chain joins TRBV29-1 to TRBJ1-1; 7 bases fit TRBD1. The germline CDR1 and CDR2 sequences are SQVTM and ANQGSEA. The trim removed 6 bases at V and 1 base at J, leaving 5 bases unmatched. This CDR3 region has 13 residues. CDR3 amino acids: CSVANRGNTEAFF. CDR3 DNA sequence: TGCAGCGTCGCAAACAGGGGGAACACTGAAGCTTTCTTT.

The chain recombines TRBV13 with TRBJ2-1; TRBD2 matches 8 bases. Germline V gene data show CDR1 as PRHDT and CDR2 as FYEKMQ (reference sequence). The CDR3 spans 15 residues. J gave up 6 bases and V 5 bases, and 9 bases lay outside the gene matches. The CDR3 nucleotides read TGTGCCAGCAGCCCCAGGGGAGCGGGGGTCAATGAGCAGTTCTTC. Translating it yields CASSPRGAGVNEQFF.

The genes are TRBV21-1 and TRBJ1-1; the DNA was not used to check the table's D call, TRBD1. TRBV21-1 is labeled a pseudogene. The CDR3 has 18 residues. The CDR3 here is CASSKNGTKLRWNTEAFF. CDR3 coding DNA: TGTGCCAGCAGCAAAAACGGGACAAAACTGCGGTGGAACACTGAAGCTTTCTTT.

This clone appeared once. The rearrangement uses TRBV10-1 and TRBJ2-2; 8 bases agree with TRBD2. Per germline, CDR1 WNHNN and CDR2 SYGVQD (reference sequence). This CDR3 is 16 amino acids long. V lost 6 bases to trimming and J lost 1 base; unmatched junction nucleotides: 7. The CDR3 spells CASSSMGLGNTGELFF. The CDR3 DNA reads TGCGCCAGCAGCTCGATGGGACTAGGGAACACCGGGGAGCTGTTTTTT.